This passage covers 21 T cell receptor beta chains from one sample sequenced in a study of glioma-infiltrating T cells after dendritic cell vaccination. Time point of the sample: after dendritic cell vaccination, including at tumor progression/relapse. Clones were sequenced by immunoSEQ multiplex PCR, and TCRdb holds only the in-frame ones, with some missing. Here the sample spans roughly 100,000 clones, about 90% being singletons. Source: blood, taken after dendritic cell vaccination. The receptor set was obtained from a human donor with glioblastoma.

The chain is built from TRBV19 and TRBJ1-2; 8 bases agree with TRBD1. The CDR3 length is 16 residues. Trimming removed 4 bases from V and 6 bases from J; junction bases left unmatched: 13. In germline, CDR1 is LNHDA, CDR2 SQIVND (reference sequence). The chain's CDR3 is CASSRQQGVGSDGYTF. The CDR3 coding sequence is TGTGCCAGTAGTAGACAACAGGGGGTGGGTAGTGATGGCTACACCTTC.

The V gene is TRBV5-1, the J gene TRBJ2-7; no firm D call. V was pared by 1 base and J by 2 bases, with 13 bases between. Germline V lookup: CDR1 SGHRS, CDR2 YFSETQ. The CDR3 is 15 amino acids. The CDR3, as DNA: TGCGCCAGCAGCTTGCGCACGGAGCTAACCTACGAGCAGTACTTC. Translated: CASSLRTELTYEQYF.

This CDR3 reads CASSDIFNQPQHF. CDR3 in DNA: TGTGCCAGCTCAGACATCTTCAATCAGCCCCAGCATTTT. The genes are TRBV27 and TRBJ1-5; no definite D call. V gave up 8 bases and J gave up 3 bases, with 11 bases separating them. CDR3 length equals 13 residues. CDR1 MNHEY and CDR2 SMNVEV come from the germline V gene (reference sequence).

This rearrangement joins TRBV5-6 to TRBJ2-2, with no clear D. The CDR3 loop spans 13 amino acids. Trimming removed 5 bases from V and 0 bases from J, with 5 bases in between. CDR1 and CDR2 (germline): SGHDT, YYEEEE. This CDR3 is CASSRSNTGELFF. The CDR3, as DNA: TGTGCCAGCAGTCGGTCGAACACCGGGGAGCTGTTTTTT.

The V call is TRBV10-3, the J call TRBJ2-1; the match to TRBD2 covers 7 bases. Germline loops: CDR1 ENHRY, CDR2 SYGVKD. With V trimmed by 11 bases and J by 2 bases, 9 bases remained unmatched. The CDR3 covers 14 residues. The CDR3 bases are TGTGCCGTCGCCGGGACTATCACCTACAATGAGCAGTTCTTC. It yields the protein CAVAGTITYNEQFF.

This rearrangement joins TRBV10-3 to TRBJ1-5, with D uncertain. Trimming pared 0 bases from V and 3 bases from J, leaving 15 bases between. The CDR3 sequence is 17 residues long. Looked up from germline, CDR1 is ENHRY and CDR2 is SYGVKD. The CDR3 bases are TGTGCCATCAGTGAGTCATTCGGACGGACTAACAATCAGCCCCAGCATTTT. Its protein product is CAISESFGRTNNQPQHF.

As concerns this clone: This CDR3 is also generated by other DNA sequences in the sample. The genes are TRBV10-3 and TRBJ1-2; perhaps TRBD1 as D (6 bases). Trimming removed 4 bases at V and 8 bases at J, with 8 bases between. The CDR3 is 11 amino acids. Germline CDR1 ENHRY, CDR2 SYGVKD. The CDR3 here is CAISAGDGYTF. CDR3 DNA sequence: TGTGCCATCAGTGCAGGGGACGGCTACACCTTC.

The chain links TRBV5-4 to TRBJ2-7; 11 bases match TRBD2. CDR1 and CDR2 from the germline V gene are SGHNT and YYREEE (reference sequence). Losses at the gene ends were 4 bases for V and 3 bases for J; bases not matched to a gene: 6. The length of the CDR3 is 15 residues. CDR3 sequence (DNA): TGTGCCAGCAGCCGAGCCGGGACTAGCGGCTACGAGCAGTACTTC. Translating it yields CASSRAGTSGYEQYF.

This clone was counted a single time. The chain links TRBV7-2 to TRBJ1-2; D unresolved. Trimming removed 4 bases from V and 1 base from J, with 10 bases in between. The CDR3 extends over 14 amino acids. From germline, CDR1 is SGHTA and CDR2 FQGNSA. As DNA, the CDR3 is TGTGCCAGCAGCTCCCGCACGGGTAACTATGGCTACACCTTC. It is translated as CASSSRTGNYGYTF.

The chain carries TRBV15 and TRBJ2-2; 10 nucleotides agree with TRBD2. The CDR3 extends over 17 amino acids. Germline CDR1 is LNHNV and CDR2 is YYDKDF (reference sequence). The trim removed 5 bases at V and 3 bases at J, leaving 9 bases unmatched. The DNA for the CDR3 is TGTGCCACCAGCGGCTTTAGCGGGGGGAAGGACACCGGGGAGCTGTTTTTT. Amino acid sequence: CATSGFSGGKDTGELFF.

The chain carries TRBV5-1 and TRBJ1-2, with a tentative D call TRBD1 (6 bases). Deletions cut 0 bases from V and 6 bases from J, with 15 bases between. The CDR3 is 15 residues long. Germline V gene lookup returns CDR1 SGHRS and CDR2 YFSETQ. The CDR3 region has the DNA TGCGCCAGCAGCTTGGATCGTCAGGGGCGACATGGCTACACCTTC. Residues: CASSLDRQGRHGYTF.

In its sample, this clone was seen a few times. This chain uses TRBV4-1 with TRBJ2-3; D unresolved. Trimming cost V 0 bases and J 2 bases, with 9 bases left between them. Germline CDR1 MGHRA, CDR2 YSYEKL. This CDR3 contains 15 residues. CDR3 loop: CASSQDAAPTDTQYF. The DNA for the CDR3 is TGCGCCAGCAGCCAAGATGCGGCACCCACAGATACGCAGTATTTT.

J is TRBJ1-3 and V is TRBV7-8; possibly TRBD1 for D (6 bases). Per germline, CDR1 SGHVS and CDR2 FQNEAQ. V lost 5 bases and J lost 2, with 10 bases in between. The CDR3 totals 14 residues. In DNA, the CDR3 is TGTGCCAGCAGCACCGACAGGACTGGAAACACCATATATTTT. Residues: CASSTDRTGNTIYF. The full variable domain, completed using reference TRBV7-8 and TRBJ1-3, is GAGVSQSPRYKVAKRGQDVALRCDPISGHVSLFWYQQALGQGPEFLTYFQNEAQLDKSGLPSDRFFAERPEGSVSTLKIQRTQQEDSAVYLCASSTDRTGNTIYFGEGSWLTVV.

The V gene is TRBV29-1, the J gene TRBJ2-7; the match to TRBD2 covers 11 bases. The CDR3 length is 15 residues. V lost 4 bases, J lost 7 bases, and 12 bases stayed unmatched. In germline, CDR1 is SQVTM, CDR2 ANQGSEA. CDR3 coding DNA: TGCAGCGTTGTGGCACTAGCGGGGGTGTATGGAGAGCAGTACTTC. Protein product: CSVVALAGVYGEQYF.

The chain combines TRBV5-5 with TRBJ2-7; D remains ambiguous. V was shortened by 3 bases and J by 5 bases, with 12 bases between the two germline ends. The CDR3 loop spans 13 amino acids. Per the germline V gene, CDR1 is SGHKS and CDR2 is YYEKEE (reference sequence). The CDR3 DNA reads as TGTGCCAGCAGCTCCCCGGGTGAGGACGAGCAGTACTTC. Residues: CASSSPGEDEQYF.

The CDR3 sequence: CASSHPRGSGNTIYF. As DNA, the CDR3 is TGTGCCAGCAGTCACCCCCGGGGCTCTGGAAACACCATATATTTT. The chain employs TRBV14 and TRBJ1-3; D gene unclear. Germline V CDR1 and CDR2: SGHDN, FVKESK. The CDR3 totals 15 residues. V was clipped by 6 bases and J by 0 bases, with 12 bases between them.

V usage is TRBV19 and J usage is TRBJ2-3; tentatively, D is TRBD1 (6 bases). From germline, CDR1 is LNHDA and CDR2 SQIVND (reference sequence). V dropped 4 bases and J dropped 9 bases, with 17 bases sitting between them. This CDR3 contains 14 residues. The CDR3 sequence: CASSNHRRGETQYF. CDR3 coding DNA: TGTGCCAGTAGTAACCATCGCAGGGGAGAGACGCAGTATTTT.

As concerns this clone: Other DNA sequences in this specimen translate into the identical CDR3. The chain carries TRBV2 and TRBJ2-3; TRBD2 aligns across 7 bases. Germline CDR1 reads SNHLY; CDR2 reads FYNNEI. V shed 6 bases, J shed 0 bases, and the junction held 3 bases outside the gene matches. This CDR3 has 14 amino acids. In nucleotides, the CDR3 is TGTGCCAGCAGCCTAGCGGCCAGCACAGATACGCAGTATTTT. Translated: CASSLAASTDTQYF. The variable domain in full, completed from reference TRBV2 and TRBJ2-3, reads EPEVTQTPSHQVTQMGQEVILRCVPISNHLYFYWYRQILGQKVEFLVSFYNNEISEKSEIFDDQFSVERPDGSNFTLKIRSTKLEDSAMYFCASSLAASTDTQYFGPGTRLTVL.

The chain employs TRBV6-6 and TRBJ1-2; 12 nucleotides agree with TRBD1. The J segment lost 6 bases and the V segment lost 0 bases, leaving 5 bases of the junction unmatched. Germline values: CDR1 MNHNY, CDR2 SVGAGI (reference sequence). The CDR3 loop spans 16 amino acids. The chain's CDR3 is CASSYSGTGGANGYTF. The CDR3 region has the DNA TGTGCCAGCAGTTACTCGGGGACAGGGGGCGCGAATGGCTACACCTTC.

The V call is TRBV6-1, the J call TRBJ2-2; 10 nucleotides line up with TRBD2. V gave up 6 bases and J gave up 4 bases; unmatched junction bases: 5. The CDR3 is 15 residues long. CDR1 and CDR2 from the germline V gene are MNHNS and SASEGT. The CDR3 sequence: CASRSGGAITGELFF. As DNA, the CDR3 is TGTGCCAGCAGGAGCGGGGGGGCTATCACCGGGGAGCTGTTTTTT.

In DNA form, the CDR3 reads TGTGCCAGCTCACAATCGGGGACAGTTGGAAACACCATATATTTT. This translates into CASSQSGTVGNTIYF. This chain connects TRBV18 to TRBJ1-3, with TRBD1 matching 7 bases. CDR3 length: 15 amino acids. J lost 3 bases, V lost 4 bases, and 6 bases had no gene match. CDR1 is KGHSH, CDR2 LQKENI, per germline.